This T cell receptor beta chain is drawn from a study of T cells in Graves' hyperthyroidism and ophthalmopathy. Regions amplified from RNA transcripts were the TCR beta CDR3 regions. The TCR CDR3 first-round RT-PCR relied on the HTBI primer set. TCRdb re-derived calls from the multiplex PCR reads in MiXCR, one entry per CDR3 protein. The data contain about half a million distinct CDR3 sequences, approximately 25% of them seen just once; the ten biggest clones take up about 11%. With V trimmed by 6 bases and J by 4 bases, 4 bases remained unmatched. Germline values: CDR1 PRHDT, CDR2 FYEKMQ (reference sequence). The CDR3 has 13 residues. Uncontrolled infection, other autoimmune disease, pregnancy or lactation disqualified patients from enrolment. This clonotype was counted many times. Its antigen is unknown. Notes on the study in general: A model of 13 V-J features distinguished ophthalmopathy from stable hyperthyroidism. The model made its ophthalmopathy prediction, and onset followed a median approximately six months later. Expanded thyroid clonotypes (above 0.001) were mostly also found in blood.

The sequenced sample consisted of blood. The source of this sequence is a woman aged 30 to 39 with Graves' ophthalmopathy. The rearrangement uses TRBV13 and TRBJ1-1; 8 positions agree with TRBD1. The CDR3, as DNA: TGTGCCAGCAGTCCAGGGGGCCTCACTGAAGCTTTCTTT. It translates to CASSPGGLTEAFF.